This T cell receptor (beta chain) was profiled in a study of blood T cell repertoires in COVID-19 (dated by TCRdb to the early 2020s). General notes on the study: The collaborator samples originated in the United States, Italy and Spain and spanned the acute and convalescent phases of COVID-19. The repertoires were made available in a free public database intended to serve as a resource for research on the immune response to SARS-CoV-2. Where available, HLA class I and class II types were obtained from metadata supplied by the sample provider rather than from assay-based typing. The dataset comprised deeply sampled blood TCRbeta repertoires from subjects exposed to, actively infected with, or recovered from COVID-19. A de-identified subject ID, COVID-19 status, age in years and sex were almost always included in the sample metadata. Samples came from the ongoing ImmuneRACE study (first 160 participants) plus 1,254 subjects from 6 global collaborators. The material from the prospective study consisted of cDNA or gDNA derived from T cells, B-cell-depleted T cells, or PBMCs. What the work shows at the level of the full study, not this receptor alone: How much clinical and demographic metadata was included differed by source and by participant, and the metadata was provided uncurated.

The immunoSEQ Assay, a bias-controlled multiplex PCR, was used to amplify TCRbeta CDR3 regions from genomic DNA. The original methods were these. Nucleated cell counts per sample were estimated from amplification of reference gene primers within the assay. Sequence reads were collapsed and filtered to measure the absolute abundance of every unique TCRbeta CDR3 rearrangement. Productive Simpson clonality was computed per sample as the square root of Simpson's diversity index over productive rearrangements. TCRdb limited this immuneACCESS table to in-frame rearrangements with V and J called. A share of clones is missing; checked studies link under half to unresolved V genes, and the rest is unexplained. V and J calls and clone size are those listed in that table; D and trimming were worked out from the DNA. Across this sample there are about 180,000 clones, with 65% to 85% seen only once. The leading ten clones occupy around 6.3% of the sample.

One collaborating source in Seattle enrolled patients while the patients were actively infected and followed the patients over time throughout the course of disease. The collaborating institutions used their own protocols to collect whole blood in K2EDTA tubes. For TCRbeta analysis, collaborator samples were shipped as frozen whole blood, as isolated PBMCs, or as DNA extracted from either sample type. Regarding this clone: The antigen this receptor binds is unknown. No per-base quality is available; no much larger clone lies one base away.

The material sequenced was peripheral blood. The sequence was collected from a woman aged 40 to 55 with COVID-19, enrolled during active disease.

DNA sequence: TGTGCCAGCAGCCATGGGACAGGCGTGAGTGGAAGAAACTATGGCTACACCTTC. It specifies CASSHGTGVSGRNYGYTF. Recombination joined TRBV9 with TRBJ1-2; 8 middle bases align to TRBD1. Trimming takes 4 bases off V and 2 bases off J; junction bases not matched to a gene: 16. Sequences SGDLS (CDR1) and YYNGEE (CDR2) are obtained from the germline V gene. Measured from the cysteine to the phenylalanine, the CDR3 is 18 residues long. Of the read, only the CDR3 DNA is kept; its 54 bases are in frame from base 1.